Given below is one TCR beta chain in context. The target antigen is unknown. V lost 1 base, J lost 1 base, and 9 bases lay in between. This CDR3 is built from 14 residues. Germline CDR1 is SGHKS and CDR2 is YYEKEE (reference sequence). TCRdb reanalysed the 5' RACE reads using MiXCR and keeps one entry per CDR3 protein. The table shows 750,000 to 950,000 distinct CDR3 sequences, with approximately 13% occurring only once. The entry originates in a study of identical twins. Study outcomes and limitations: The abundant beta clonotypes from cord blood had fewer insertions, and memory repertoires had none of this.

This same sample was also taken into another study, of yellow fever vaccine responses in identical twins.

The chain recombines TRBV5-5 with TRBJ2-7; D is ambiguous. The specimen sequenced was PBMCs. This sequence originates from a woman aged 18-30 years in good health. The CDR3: CASSLIADSYEQYF. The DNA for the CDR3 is TGTGCCAGCAGCTTGATCGCAGATTCCTACGAGCAGTACTTC.